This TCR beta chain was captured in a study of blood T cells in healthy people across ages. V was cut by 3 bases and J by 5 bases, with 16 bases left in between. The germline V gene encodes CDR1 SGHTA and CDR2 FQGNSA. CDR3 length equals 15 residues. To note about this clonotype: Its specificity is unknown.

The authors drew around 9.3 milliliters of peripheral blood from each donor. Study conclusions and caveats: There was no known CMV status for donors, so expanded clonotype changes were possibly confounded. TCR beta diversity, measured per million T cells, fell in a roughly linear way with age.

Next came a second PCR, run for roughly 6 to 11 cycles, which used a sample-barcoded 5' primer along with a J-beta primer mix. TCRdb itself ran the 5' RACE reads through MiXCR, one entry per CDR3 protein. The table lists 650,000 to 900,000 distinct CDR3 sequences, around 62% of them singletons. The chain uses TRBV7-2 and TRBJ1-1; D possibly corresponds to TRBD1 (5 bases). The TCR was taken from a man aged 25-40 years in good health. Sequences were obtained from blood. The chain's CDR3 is CASSLGPGEGTEAFF. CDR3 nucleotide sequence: TGTGCCAGCAGCTTGGGGCCGGGTGAGGGGACTGAAGCTTTCTTT. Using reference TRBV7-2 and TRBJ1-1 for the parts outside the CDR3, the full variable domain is GAGVSQSPSNKVTEKGKDVELRCDPISGHTALYWYRQSLGQGLEFLIYFQGNSAPDKSGLPSDRFSAERTGGSVSTLTIQRTQQEDSAVYLCASSLGPGEGTEAFFGQGTRLTVV.